Listed below are T cell receptor beta chains from one sample, sequenced in a study of PD-1 blockade in classical Hodgkin lymphoma. Assay used: immunoSEQ multiplex PCR; TCRdb lists only in-frame clones, some missing. The table lists 15,000 to 20,000 clones, about 75% of them singletons. Sequencing used CD4+ T cells from blood, obtained before the fourth cycle of nivolumab. The receptors here all came from a human donor with classical Hodgkin lymphoma. The CDR3 runs from the conserved cysteine through the conserved F or W. Each record gives: J gene, clone size, V gene, D gene, CDR3 DNA, CDR3 protein. The D gene is left open where the match is weak. A clone size is listed for some rows: how often the clone was seen (once, few, many), or a class if it is expanded.

J: TRBJ2-7; size: .; V: TRBV27; D: .; DNA: TGTGCCAGCAGTCTCAAGGCAGGGAGTACCTACGAGCAGTACTTC; CDR3: CASSLKAGSTYEQYF
J: TRBJ1-5; size: few; V: TRBV4-2; D: .; DNA: TGTGCCAGCAGCCAAGATGGCCAGGGAGATCAGCCCCAGCATTTT; CDR3: CASSQDGQGDQPQHF
J: TRBJ1-4; size: .; V: TRBV28; D: .; DNA: TGTGCCAGCAGTTCACCGGGGCAAAATGAAAAACTGTTTTTT; CDR3: CASSSPGQNEKLFF
J: TRBJ1-2; size: .; V: TRBV5-5; D: .; DNA: TGTGCCAGCAGCTTGAATTTGGGACATTACTATGGCTACACCTTC; CDR3: CASSLNLGHYYGYTF
J: TRBJ1-2; size: medium-sized; V: TRBV7-9; D: .; DNA: TGTGCCAGCAGCCGGGACGGGAACTATGGCTACACCTTC; CDR3: CASSRDGNYGYTF
J: TRBJ1-2; size: once; V: TRBV7-9; D: .; DNA: TGTGCCAGCAAAACGGAAGTGAACTATGGCTACACCTTC; CDR3: CASKTEVNYGYTF
J: TRBJ2-2; size: .; V: TRBV5-1; D: TRBD2; DNA: TGCGCCAGCTCCCGACTAGCGGGAGCGAACACCGGGGAGCTGTTTTTT; CDR3: CASSRLAGANTGELFF
J: TRBJ2-6; size: .; V: TRBV4-3; D: .; DNA: TGCGCCAGCAGCCTTTCTCAGCCTGGGGCCAACGTCCTGACTTTC; CDR3: CASSLSQPGANVLTF
J: TRBJ2-2; size: .; V: TRBV18; D: .; DNA: TGTGCCAGCTCACCACCGAGCACCGGGGAGCTGTTTTTT; CDR3: CASSPPSTGELFF
J: TRBJ2-1; size: .; V: TRBV5-1; D: .; DNA: TGCGCCAGCAGCGATCTAGGGAATCACAATGAGCAGTTCTTC; CDR3: CASSDLGNHNEQFF
J: TRBJ1-2; size: .; V: TRBV29-1; D: TRBD1; DNA: TGCAGCGTTGACAGCAGGGGGAACTATGGCTACACCTTC; CDR3: CSVDSRGNYGYTF
J: TRBJ1-5; size: few; V: TRBV6-4; D: TRBD1; DNA: TGTGCCAGCAGTATCCACAGGGGGGGCAATCAGCCCCAGCATTTT; CDR3: CASSIHRGGNQPQHF
J: TRBJ2-5; size: .; V: TRBV11-2; D: .; DNA: TGTGCCAGCAGCTTACCTAGCGGAGGGGGCACCCAGTACTTC; CDR3: CASSLPSGGGTQYF
J: TRBJ2-7; size: .; V: TRBV28; D: .; DNA: TGTGCCAGCAGTTTAGTGAGCCGGTACGAGCAGTACTTC; CDR3: CASSLVSRYEQYF
J: TRBJ1-2; size: .; V: TRBV2; D: TRBD1; DNA: TGTGCCAGCAGTGGGACAGGGGGCGTAAACTATGGCTACACCTTC; CDR3: CASSGTGGVNYGYTF
J: TRBJ2-7; size: .; V: TRBV28; D: .; DNA: TGTGCCAGCAGCAAGAATACACCCCCTTACGAGCAGTACTTC; CDR3: CASSKNTPPYEQYF
J: TRBJ2-3; size: few; V: TRBV21-1; D: .; DNA: TGTGCCAGCAGCCCCCCCCCATCGAGGGACACAAGGGATACGCAGTATTTT; CDR3: CASSPPPSRDTRDTQYF
J: TRBJ2-2; size: few; V: TRBV6-5; D: .; DNA: TGTGCCAGCACCGTGGGGCTTCACACCGGGGAGCTGTTTTTT; CDR3: CASTVGLHTGELFF
J: TRBJ2-5; size: .; V: TRBV2; D: .; DNA: TGTGCCAGCAATGCCGCCCCCACTAGGGAGACCCAGTACTTC; CDR3: CASNAAPTRETQYF
J: TRBJ2-3; size: .; V: TRBV5-5; D: TRBD1; DNA: TGTGCCAGCAGTCCCCCCTTGACCGGGACAGGGGGCACAGATACGCAGTATTTT; CDR3: CASSPPLTGTGGTDTQYF
J: TRBJ2-1; size: .; V: TRBV18; D: .; DNA: TGTGCCAGCTCACCACCGGGTCAGTACAATGAGCAGTTCTTC; CDR3: CASSPPGQYNEQFF
J: TRBJ2-1; size: .; V: TRBV19; D: TRBD2; DNA: TGTGCCAGTAGTAGAGGACTAGCGGGAGAAGGCTATGAGCAGTTCTTC; CDR3: CASSRGLAGEGYEQFF
J: TRBJ2-6; size: .; V: TRBV5-6; D: .; DNA: TGTGCCAGCCGGCGGGGGCACTCTGGGGCCAACGTCCTGACTTTC; CDR3: CASRRGHSGANVLTF
J: TRBJ1-2; size: few; V: TRBV19; D: .; DNA: TGTGCCAGTAGCAAACAGGGAAACTATGGCTACACCTTC; CDR3: CASSKQGNYGYTF
J: TRBJ2-7; size: .; V: TRBV18; D: TRBD2; DNA: TGTGCCAGCTCACAGGTAGCGGGGGGCGAGCAGTACTTC; CDR3: CASSQVAGGEQYF
J: TRBJ2-1; size: .; V: TRBV18; D: .; DNA: TGTGCCAGCTCACCCCCGGCAGGGGTCAATGAGCAGTTCTTC; CDR3: CASSPPAGVNEQFF
J: TRBJ2-5; size: .; V: TRBV5-4; D: .; DNA: TGTGCCAGCAGCTTGGGGGTAGCTATAGGGCAAGAGACCCAGTACTTC; CDR3: CASSLGVAIGQETQYF
J: TRBJ1-1; size: few; V: TRBV30; D: TRBD1; DNA: TGTGCCTGGAGTTCTCCGGGACAGATGAACACTGAAGCTTTCTTT; CDR3: CAWSSPGQMNTEAFF
J: TRBJ2-7; size: few; V: TRBV11-3; D: .; DNA: TGTGCCAGCAGCTTAGACTCCTACGAGCAGTACTTC; CDR3: CASSLDSYEQYF
J: TRBJ2-7; size: .; V: TRBV5-1; D: TRBD2; DNA: TGCGCCAGCAGCTTGGATCCCGGGACTAGCGGGAGAGAGCAGTACTTC; CDR3: CASSLDPGTSGREQYF
J: TRBJ1-1; size: .; V: TRBV18; D: TRBD1; DNA: TGTGCCAGCTCACCACTCCAGGGGGGGACTGAAGCTTTCTTT; CDR3: CASSPLQGGTEAFF
J: TRBJ1-6; size: .; V: TRBV6-5; D: .; DNA: TGTGCCAGCAGTTACTTCTATAATTCACCCCTCCACTTT; CDR3: CASSYFYNSPLHF